A single sample gave rise to the 10 T cell receptor beta chains below, sequenced in a study of identical twins. TCRdb re-called the 5' RACE reads with MiXCR, one entry per CDR3 protein. The sample consists of over 500,000 distinct CDR3 sequences, less than 25% of them appearing once. These same records also appear under a second study, on T cells expressing NK-cell markers.

Source material: CD4+ T cells sorted from blood. The receptors originated from a woman aged 18-29 years in good health.

The CDR3 region is CSAKENSRGYTF. The DNA for the CDR3 is TGCAGTGCCAAAGAAAACTCAAGGGGCTACACCTTC. The chain has TRBV20-1 and TRBJ1-2; the D is unclear. The V and J ends lost 6 bases and 8 bases respectively, with 16 bases between them. Germline V gene lookup returns CDR1 DFQATT and CDR2 SNEGSKA (reference sequence). The CDR3 is 12 residues long.

This chain connects TRBV20-1 to TRBJ2-5, with 9 bases lining up with TRBD2. The germline gives CDR1 DFQATT, CDR2 SNEGSKA (reference sequence). This CDR3 spans 16 amino acids. V shed 3 bases, J shed 5 bases, and the junction held 13 bases outside the gene matches. The CDR3 DNA follows: TGCAGTGCTAGGGGACTTAGCGGGGGCCGGGGGGAGACCCAGTACTTC. This gives the protein CSARGLSGGRGETQYF.

This clonotype was seen a single time. One end of the junction varies from germline; a read error may be responsible. The chain carries TRBV2 and TRBJ1-1, with D perhaps TRBD1 (5 bases). The germline V gene has CDR1 SNHLY and CDR2 FYNNEI. This CDR3 region has 13 residues. The CDR3 DNA reads as TGTGCCAGCAGAGGGGAAGTGAACTCTGAAGCTTTCTTT. Its translation is CASRGEVNSEAFF.

This clonotype was picked up many times. This chain connects TRBV7-2 to TRBJ1-6; D is perhaps TRBD1 (6 bases). The CDR3 covers 13 residues. The germline CDR1 and CDR2 sequences are SGHTA and FQGNSA. The V end was cut by 2 bases, the J end by 8 bases, with 7 bases between. This CDR3 is CASSLYRDSPLHF. The CDR3 nucleotides are TGTGCCAGCAGCTTATACAGGGATTCACCCCTCCACTTT.

This clonotype has just a few counts. The J gene is TRBJ2-5, the V gene TRBV6-2 or TRBV6-3; 7 bases map to TRBD2. The CDR3 has 14 residues. After removal of 10 bases from V and 5 bases from J, the junction contained 13 bases not matched to a gene. CDR1 and CDR2 (germline): MNHEY, SVGEGT. The CDR3 DNA follows: TGTGCCACCACACCCCGCTTGGGGGGGGAGACCCAGTACTTC. Translating it yields CATTPRLGGETQYF.

The V gene is TRBV10-3, the J gene TRBJ2-3, with 8 bases aligning to TRBD2. CDR3 size: 15 residues. Germline V gene sequence: CDR1 ENHRY, CDR2 SYGVKD. V was pared by 11 bases and J by 1 base, with 11 bases of the junction left unmatched. DNA of the CDR3: TGTGCCGGCGGGGCTAGCGGGCTCGGCACAGATACGCAGTATTTT. It is translated as CAGGASGLGTDTQYF.

The chain joins TRBV10-3 to TRBJ2-5; tentatively, D is TRBD2 (6 bases). This CDR3 is 15 amino acids long. V was cut by 4 bases and J by 4 bases, with 16 bases left in between. Germline values: CDR1 ENHRY, CDR2 SYGVKD. The CDR3 region is CAISAGTPRGETQYF. In DNA, the CDR3 is TGTGCCATCAGTGCAGGGACTCCAAGGGGAGAGACCCAGTACTTC.

This clonotype was recorded a few times. The rearrangement links TRBV20-1 to TRBJ2-4; TRBD2 is a possible D gene (6 bases). V was shortened by 5 bases and J by 1 base, with 15 bases between the two germline ends. The germline gives CDR1 DFQATT, CDR2 SNEGSKA (reference sequence). The CDR3 is 15 residues long. Written as DNA, the CDR3 is TGCAGTGCTCCCTGGGCTAGCGACGCCAAAAACATTCAGTACTTC. Protein sequence: CSAPWASDAKNIQYF.

The chain couples TRBV10-3 to TRBJ2-2; perhaps D is TRBD1 or TRBD2 (5 bases each). The CDR3 runs to 16 residues. Germline lookup yields CDR1 ENHRY and CDR2 SYGVKD. Trimming removed 4 bases at V and 0 bases at J, with 12 bases between. The chain's CDR3 is CAISGGTAANTGELFF. In DNA, the CDR3 is TGTGCCATCAGTGGGGGGACCGCCGCGAACACCGGGGAGCTGTTTTTT.

This clonotype was detected only a few times. The chain links TRBV6-6 to TRBJ2-7; no reliable D call. V lost 6 bases and J lost 5, with 11 bases in between. This CDR3 has 12 amino acids. Germline values: CDR1 MNHNY, CDR2 SVGAGI (reference sequence). CDR3 in DNA: TGTGCCAGCAGGGAGTCGGTCCACGAGCAGTACTTC. Translation gives CASRESVHEQYF.